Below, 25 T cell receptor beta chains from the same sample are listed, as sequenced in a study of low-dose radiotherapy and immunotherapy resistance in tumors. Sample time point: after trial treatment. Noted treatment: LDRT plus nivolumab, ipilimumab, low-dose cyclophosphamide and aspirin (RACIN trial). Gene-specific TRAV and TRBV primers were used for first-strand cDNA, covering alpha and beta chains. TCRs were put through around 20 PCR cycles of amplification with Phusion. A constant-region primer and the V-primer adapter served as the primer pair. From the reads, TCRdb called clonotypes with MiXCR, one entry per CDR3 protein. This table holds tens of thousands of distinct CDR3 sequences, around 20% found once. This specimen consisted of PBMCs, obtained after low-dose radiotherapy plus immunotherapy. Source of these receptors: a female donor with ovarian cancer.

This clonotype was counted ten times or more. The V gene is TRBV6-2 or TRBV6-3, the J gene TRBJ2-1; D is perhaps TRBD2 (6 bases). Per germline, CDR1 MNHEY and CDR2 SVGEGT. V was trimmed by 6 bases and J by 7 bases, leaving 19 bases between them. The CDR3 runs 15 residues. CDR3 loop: CASSPFRRGKNEQFF. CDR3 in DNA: TGTGCCAGCAGCCCCTTCCGGAGGGGTAAAAATGAGCAGTTCTTC.

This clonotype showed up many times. DNA of the CDR3: TGTGCCAGCAGTCCCACACAGGCGATCATTAAGCATTTT. This encodes CASSPTQAIIKHF. J is TRBJ1-5 and V is TRBV28; D perhaps matches TRBD1 (5 bases). Germline V lookup: CDR1 MDHEN, CDR2 SYDVKM. Trimming removed 5 bases from V and 14 bases from J, with 19 bases in between. CDR3 length: 13 amino acids.

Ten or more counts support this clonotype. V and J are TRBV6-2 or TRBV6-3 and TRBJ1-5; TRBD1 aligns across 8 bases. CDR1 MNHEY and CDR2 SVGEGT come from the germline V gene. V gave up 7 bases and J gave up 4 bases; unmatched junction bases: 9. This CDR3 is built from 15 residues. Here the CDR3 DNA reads TGTGCCAGCACCTTGGACAGGGCATTAAATCAGCCCCAGCATTTT. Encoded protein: CASTLDRALNQPQHF.

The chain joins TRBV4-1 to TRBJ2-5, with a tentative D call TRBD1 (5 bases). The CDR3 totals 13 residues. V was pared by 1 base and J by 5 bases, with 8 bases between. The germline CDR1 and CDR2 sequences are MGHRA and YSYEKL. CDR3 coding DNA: TGCGCCAGCAGCCAAGCAGGGTGGGAGACCCAGTACTTC. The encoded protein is CASSQAGWETQYF.

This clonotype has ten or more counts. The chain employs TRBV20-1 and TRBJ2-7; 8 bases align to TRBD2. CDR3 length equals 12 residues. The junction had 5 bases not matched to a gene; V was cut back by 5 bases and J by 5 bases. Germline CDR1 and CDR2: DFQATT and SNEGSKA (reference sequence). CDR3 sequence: CSAGAGGDEQYF. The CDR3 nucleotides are TGCAGTGCTGGGGCGGGGGGCGACGAGCAGTACTTC.

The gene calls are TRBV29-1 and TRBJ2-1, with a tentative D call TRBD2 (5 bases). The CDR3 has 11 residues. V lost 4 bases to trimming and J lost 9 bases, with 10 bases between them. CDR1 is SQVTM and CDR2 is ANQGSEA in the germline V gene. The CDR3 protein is CSVARGSEQFF. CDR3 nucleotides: TGCAGCGTTGCTCGGGGTAGTGAGCAGTTCTTC.

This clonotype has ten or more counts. The CDR3 sequence is CSAQWGEEQFF. The DNA of the CDR3 is TGCAGTGCCCAGTGGGGTGAAGAGCAGTTCTTC. V gene TRBV20-1 combines with J gene TRBJ2-1; no firm D call. CDR1 is DFQATT and CDR2 is SNEGSKA in the germline V gene (reference sequence). CDR3 size: 11 residues. Trimming cost V 6 bases and J 10 bases, with 13 bases left between them.

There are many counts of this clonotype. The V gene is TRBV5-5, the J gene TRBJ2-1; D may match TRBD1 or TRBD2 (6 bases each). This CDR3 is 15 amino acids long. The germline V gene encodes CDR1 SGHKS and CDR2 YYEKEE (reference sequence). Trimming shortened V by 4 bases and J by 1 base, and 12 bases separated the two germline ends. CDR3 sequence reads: CASSLEGGSYNEQFF. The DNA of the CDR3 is TGTGCCAGCAGCCTTGAGGGGGGATCCTACAATGAGCAGTTCTTC.

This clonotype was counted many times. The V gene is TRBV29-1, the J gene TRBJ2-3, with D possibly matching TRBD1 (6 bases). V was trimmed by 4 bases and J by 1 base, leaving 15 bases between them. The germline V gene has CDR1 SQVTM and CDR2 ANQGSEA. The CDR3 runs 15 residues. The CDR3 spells CSVGGPTGRTDTQYF. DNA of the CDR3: TGCAGCGTTGGGGGGCCTACCGGCCGCACAGATACGCAGTATTTT.

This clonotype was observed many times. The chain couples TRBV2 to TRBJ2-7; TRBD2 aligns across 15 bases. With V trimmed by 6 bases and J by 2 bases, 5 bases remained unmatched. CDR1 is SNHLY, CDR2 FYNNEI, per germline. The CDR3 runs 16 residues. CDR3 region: CASRGTSGGSAYEQYF. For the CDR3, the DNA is TGTGCCAGCAGAGGGACTAGCGGGGGGTCTGCCTACGAGCAGTACTTC.

The CDR3: CASSLYAEYGYTF. DNA of the CDR3: TGTGCCAGCAGTTTATATGCAGAATATGGCTACACCTTC. V gene TRBV28 combines with J gene TRBJ1-2; D remains ambiguous. Trimming left V 1 base short and J 5 bases short, with 8 bases between. Germline V CDR1 and CDR2: MDHEN, SYDVKM. The CDR3 covers 13 residues.

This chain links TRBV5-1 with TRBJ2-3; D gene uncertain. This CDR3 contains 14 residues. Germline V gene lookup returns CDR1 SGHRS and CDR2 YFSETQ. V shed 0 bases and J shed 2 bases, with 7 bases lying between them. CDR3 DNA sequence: TGCGCCAGCAGCTTGGATCCCCACACAGATACGCAGTATTTT. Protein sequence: CASSLDPHTDTQYF.

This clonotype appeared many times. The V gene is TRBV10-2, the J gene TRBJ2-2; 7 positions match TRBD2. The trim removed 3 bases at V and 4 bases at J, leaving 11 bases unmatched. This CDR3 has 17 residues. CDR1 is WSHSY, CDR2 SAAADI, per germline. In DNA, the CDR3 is TGCGCCAGCAGTGACCGATCCCGGACTAGGGGCACCGGGGAGCTGTTTTTT. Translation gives CASSDRSRTRGTGELFF.

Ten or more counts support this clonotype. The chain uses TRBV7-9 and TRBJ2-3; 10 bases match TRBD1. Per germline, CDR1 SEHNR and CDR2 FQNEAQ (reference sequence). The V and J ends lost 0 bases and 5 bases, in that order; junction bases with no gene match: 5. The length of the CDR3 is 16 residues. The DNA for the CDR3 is TGTGCCAGCAGCTTAGCCGACAGGGGGCCGGTAGATACGCAGTATTTT. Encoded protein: CASSLADRGPVDTQYF.

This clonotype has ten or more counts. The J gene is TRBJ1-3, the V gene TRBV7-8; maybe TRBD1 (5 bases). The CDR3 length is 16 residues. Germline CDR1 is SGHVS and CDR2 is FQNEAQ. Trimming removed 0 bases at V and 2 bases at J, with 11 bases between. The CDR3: CASSLAVRVTGNTIYF. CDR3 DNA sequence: TGTGCCAGCAGCTTAGCAGTCAGGGTGACTGGAAACACCATATATTTT.

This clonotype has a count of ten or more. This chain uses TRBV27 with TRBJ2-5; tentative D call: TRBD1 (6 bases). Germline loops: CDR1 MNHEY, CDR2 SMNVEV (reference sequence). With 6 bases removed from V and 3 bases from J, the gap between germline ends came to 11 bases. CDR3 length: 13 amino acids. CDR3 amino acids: CASSSRQEETQYF. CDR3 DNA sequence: TGTGCCAGCAGCTCCAGACAGGAAGAGACCCAGTACTTC.

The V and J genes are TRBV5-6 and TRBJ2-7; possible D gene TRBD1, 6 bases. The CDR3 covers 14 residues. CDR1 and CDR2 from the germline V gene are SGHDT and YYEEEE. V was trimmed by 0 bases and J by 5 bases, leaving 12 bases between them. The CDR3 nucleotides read TGTGCCAGCAGCTTGGACTACAGGGTCAACGAGCAGTACTTC. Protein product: CASSLDYRVNEQYF.

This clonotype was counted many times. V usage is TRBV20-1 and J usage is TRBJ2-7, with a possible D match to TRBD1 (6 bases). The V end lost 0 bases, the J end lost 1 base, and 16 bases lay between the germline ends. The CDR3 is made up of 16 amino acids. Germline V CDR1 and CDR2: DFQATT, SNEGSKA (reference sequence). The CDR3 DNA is TGCAGTGCTAGAGATTTCGATCGGGACACGTCCTACGAGCAGTACTTC. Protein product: CSARDFDRDTSYEQYF.

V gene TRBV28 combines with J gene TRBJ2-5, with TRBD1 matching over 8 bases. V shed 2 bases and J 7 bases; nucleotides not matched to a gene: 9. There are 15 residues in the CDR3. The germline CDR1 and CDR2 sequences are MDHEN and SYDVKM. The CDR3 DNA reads TGTGCCAGCAGTTTAAGGCGACAGGGGCTATGGACCCAGTACTTC. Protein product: CASSLRRQGLWTQYF.

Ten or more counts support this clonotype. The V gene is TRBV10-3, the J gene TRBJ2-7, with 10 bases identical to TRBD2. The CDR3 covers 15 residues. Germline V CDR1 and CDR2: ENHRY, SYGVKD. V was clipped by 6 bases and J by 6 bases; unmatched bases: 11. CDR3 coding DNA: TGTGCCATCAGGGGAGCTAGCGGGAGAGTCCCCGAGCAGTACTTC. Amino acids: CAIRGASGRVPEQYF.

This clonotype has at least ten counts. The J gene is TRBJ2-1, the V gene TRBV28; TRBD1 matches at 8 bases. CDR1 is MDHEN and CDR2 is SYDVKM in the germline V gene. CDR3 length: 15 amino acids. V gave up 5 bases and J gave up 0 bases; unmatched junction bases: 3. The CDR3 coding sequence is TGTGCCAGCAGTCCGGACAGGGCCTCCTACAATGAGCAGTTCTTC. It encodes CASSPDRASYNEQFF.

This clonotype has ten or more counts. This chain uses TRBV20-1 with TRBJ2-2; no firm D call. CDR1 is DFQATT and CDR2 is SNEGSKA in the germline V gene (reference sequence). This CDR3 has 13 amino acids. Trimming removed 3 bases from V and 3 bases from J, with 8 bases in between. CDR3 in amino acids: CSARSFDTGELFF. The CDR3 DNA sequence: TGCAGTGCTAGGTCCTTCGACACCGGGGAGCTGTTTTTT.

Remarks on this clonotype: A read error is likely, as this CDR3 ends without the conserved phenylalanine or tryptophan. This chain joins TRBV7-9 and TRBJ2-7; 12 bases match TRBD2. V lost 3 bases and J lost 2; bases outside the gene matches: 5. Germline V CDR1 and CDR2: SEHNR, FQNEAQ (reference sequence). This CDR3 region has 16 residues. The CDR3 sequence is CASSLAASGRAYEQYL. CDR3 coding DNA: TGTGCCAGCAGCTTGGCGGCTAGCGGGAGGGCCTACGAGCAGTACCTC.

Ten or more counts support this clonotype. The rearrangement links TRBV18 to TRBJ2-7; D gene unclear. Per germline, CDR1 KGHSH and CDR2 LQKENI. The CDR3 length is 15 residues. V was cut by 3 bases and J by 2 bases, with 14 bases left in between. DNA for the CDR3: TGTGCCAGCTCACCGGACGAGCGTATCACCTACGAGCAGTACTTC. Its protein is CASSPDERITYEQYF.

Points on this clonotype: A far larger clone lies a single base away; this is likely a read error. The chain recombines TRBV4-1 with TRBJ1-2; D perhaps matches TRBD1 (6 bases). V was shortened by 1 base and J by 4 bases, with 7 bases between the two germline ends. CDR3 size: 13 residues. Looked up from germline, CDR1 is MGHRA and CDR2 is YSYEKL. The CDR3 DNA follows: TGCGCCAGCAGCCAAGCGGGGGCCTATGGCTACACCTTC. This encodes CASSQAGAYGYTF.